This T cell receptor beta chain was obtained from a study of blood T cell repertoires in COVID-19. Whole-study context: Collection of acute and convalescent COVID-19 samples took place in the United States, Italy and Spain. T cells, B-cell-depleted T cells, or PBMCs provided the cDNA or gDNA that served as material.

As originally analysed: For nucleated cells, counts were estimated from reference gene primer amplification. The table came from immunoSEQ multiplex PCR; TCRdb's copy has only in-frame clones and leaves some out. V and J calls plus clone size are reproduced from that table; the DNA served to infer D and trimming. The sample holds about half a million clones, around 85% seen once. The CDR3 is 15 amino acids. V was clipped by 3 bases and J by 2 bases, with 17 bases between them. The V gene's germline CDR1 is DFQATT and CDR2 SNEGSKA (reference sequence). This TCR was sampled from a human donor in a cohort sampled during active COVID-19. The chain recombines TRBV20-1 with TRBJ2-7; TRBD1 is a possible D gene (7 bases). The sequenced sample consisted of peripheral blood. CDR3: CSASSGGMWTYEQYF. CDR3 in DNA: TGCAGTGCTAGTTCAGGGGGGATGTGGACCTACGAGCAGTACTTC.